The 2 T cell receptor beta chains presented below share a single source sample, sequenced in a study of Graves' ophthalmopathy and Graves' hyperthyroidism (dated by TCRdb to 2016 to 2018). Sequencing relied on an Illumina HiSeq 2000. For repertoire sequencing, TCR beta CDR3 regions were amplified from RNA transcripts. A first-round RT-PCR used HTBI primers with the Qiagen OneStep RT-PCR kit, followed by a second-round multiplex PCR, size selection and purification. In-frame beta chains were kept once TCRdb had trimmed the public reads at Q25 with fastp and called clones with MiXCR. Each entry is one CDR3 protein sequence, shown with its most common DNA and genes. This sample is represented by some 1.1 million distinct CDR3 sequences; roughly 35% of them were singletons. The ten largest clones capture approximately 12% of the sample. The specimen sequenced was peripheral blood or thyroid tissue (not recorded which). The receptors shown here come from an adult man with Graves' hyperthyroidism.

A remark on this clonotype: A single base separates this from a much larger clone, so it may be a read error. The rearrangement uses TRBV9 and TRBJ1-6; TRBD1 is a possible D gene (6 bases). The CDR3 length is 17 residues. In germline, CDR1 is SGDLS, CDR2 YYNGEE. V was trimmed by 4 bases and J by 2 bases, leaving 16 bases between them. CDR3 residues: CASSLNRERAYNSPLHF. In DNA, the CDR3 is TGTGCCAGCAGCTTAAACAGGGAAAGGGCCTATAATTCACCCCTCCACTTT.

This clonotype was observed a handful of times. V is TRBV12-3 or TRBV12-4 and J is TRBJ2-2, with 7 bases lining up with TRBD1. Losses at the gene ends were 5 bases for V and 4 bases for J; bases not matched to a gene: 4. The CDR3 covers 14 residues. For the CDR3, the DNA is TGTGCCAGCAGTCGACAGGGTGTCACCGGGGAGCTGTTTTTT. Translating it yields CASSRQGVTGELFF.